The rows below give T cell receptor beta chains drawn from one sample of a study of blood T cell repertoires in COVID-19. Here immunoSEQ multiplex PCR was the method, and the copy in TCRdb shows in-frame clones only, minus some. This table holds under 250,000 clones, 70% to 90% found once. What was sequenced was PBMCs or T cells enriched from blood (not recorded which). The source of these receptors is a woman aged 50 to 60 with acute COVID-19. CDR3s include the opening cysteine and the closing phenylalanine or tryptophan. Fields, in order: J gene, V gene, clone size, D gene, CDR3 protein, CDR3 DNA. D genes are given only for firm matches. A clone size is listed for some rows: how often the clone was seen (once, few, many), or a class if it is expanded.

TRBJ1-2 | TRBV4-1 | once | NA | CASSQGSGGYSYGYTF | TGCGCCAGCAGCCAAGGATCCGGGGGGTATAGCTATGGCTACACCTTC
TRBJ1-2 | TRBV9 | NA | NA | CASSPGHRQGYTF | TGTGCCAGCAGCCCGGGACACCGGCAAGGCTACACCTTC
TRBJ1-5 | TRBV4-1 | NA | NA | CASSQDAGAYNQPQHF | TGCGCCAGCAGCCAAGATGCGGGAGCGTACAATCAGCCCCAGCATTTT
TRBJ1-1 | TRBV27 | NA | NA | CATQGDRNTEAFF | TGTGCCACTCAAGGTGACAGGAACACTGAAGCTTTCTTT
TRBJ1-1 | TRBV7-8 | few | TRBD1 | CASRFGTGMNTEAFF | TGTGCCAGCAGGTTCGGGACAGGGATGAACACTGAAGCTTTCTTT
TRBJ1-2 | TRBV19 | NA | NA | CASTKRRVNYGYTF | TGTGCCAGTACCAAACGGCGGGTTAACTATGGCTACACCTTC
TRBJ1-4 | TRBV7-9 | NA | NA | CASSFSTSGEKLFF | TGTGCCAGCAGCTTCTCTACATCAGGAGAAAAACTGTTTTTT
TRBJ1-5 | TRBV19 | NA | TRBD1 | CATCSGQGTFSNQPQHF | TGTGCCACCTGTTCGGGACAGGGGACTTTTAGCAATCAGCCCCAGCATTTT
TRBJ1-1 | TRBV20-1 | NA | NA | CSARYTEAFF | TGCAGTGCGAGGTACACTGAAGCTTTCTTT
TRBJ2-1 | TRBV6-2/TRBV6-3 | NA | NA | CASSYRARDSRNNNEQFF | TGTGCCAGCAGTTATAGGGCGCGGGACTCCCGAAATAACAATGAGCAGTTCTTC
TRBJ1-1 | TRBV3-1/TRBV3-2 | NA | NA | CASSQDPRRGVAFF | TGTGCCAGCAGCCAAGACCCCCGTCGGGGGGTGGCTTTCTTT